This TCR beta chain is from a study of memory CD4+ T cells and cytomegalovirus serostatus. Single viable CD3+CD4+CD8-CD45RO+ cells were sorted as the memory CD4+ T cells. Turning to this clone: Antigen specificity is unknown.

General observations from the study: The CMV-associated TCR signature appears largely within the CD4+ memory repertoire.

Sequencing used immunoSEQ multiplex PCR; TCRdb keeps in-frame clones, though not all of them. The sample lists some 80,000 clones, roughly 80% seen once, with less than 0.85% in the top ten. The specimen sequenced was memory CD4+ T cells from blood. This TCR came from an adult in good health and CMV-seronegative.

The CDR3 DNA reads as TGCGCCAGCAGCCAGCGGGCGGGGGGGCAGACCGGGGAGCTGTTTTTT. This gives the protein CASSQRAGGQTGELFF. The chain links TRBV4-1 to TRBJ2-2, with 9 bases aligning to TRBD2. The CDR3 has 16 amino acids. Trimming took 3 bases from V and 5 from J; bases not matched to a gene: 7. Germline CDR1 is MGHRA and CDR2 is YSYEKL.